These T cell receptor beta chains were read from a single sample in a study of T cell responses to AZD1222 COVID-19 vaccine. The protocol was immunoSEQ multiplex PCR, while the TCRdb copy is restricted to in-frame clones and leaves out a portion. There are 130,000 or so clones in the sample; about 93% occur only once, and roughly 5.9% lies in the top ten. The material was peripheral blood, obtained on day 0 of AZD1222 vaccination. Receptors originate from an adult in good health. Each CDR3 is given with its conserved first and last residue.

>TRBV6-2/TRBV6-3
CASSYQGRRSPLHF
>TRBV30
CAWSVPGRRNTEAFF
>TRBV9
CASSEGETQYF
>TRBV2
CASIGHSYGYTF
>TRBV5-1
CASSLSRGRTDTQYF
>TRBV24-1
CATSDIKQGAWGTGELFF
>TRBV6-2/TRBV6-3
CASSLTPTTEAFF
>TRBV6-5
CASSYKVQGPYTF
>TRBV4-1
CASSQEGRLAGVGRGTGELFF
>TRBV19
CASLTGGADSLIDGYTF
>TRBV7-9
CASSLMTGTYNSPLHF
>TRBV4-1
CASSHREGEQYF
>TRBV6-5
CASRQGQQETQYF
>TRBV4-1
CASSQDGGMKETQYF
>TRBV28
CASSNPGANTGELFF
>TRBV10-3
CAVLKQGNTGELFF
>TRBV2
CASSVYGYDEQFF
>TRBV28
CASSSQGNYGYTF
>TRBV6-6
CASRGMAVEAYEQYF
>TRBV5-4
CASSLVSTSTDTQYF
>TRBV30
CAWSVWGGRNTEAFF
>TRBV2
CASRPSGGRVLNYGYTF
>TRBV19
CASSPGLDYEQYF
>TRBV27
CASSLRRSHLGGTDTQYF
>TRBV25-1
CASSQLWGADTEAFF
>TRBV4-1
CASSQLTSGRVTKNIQYF
>TRBV4-3
CASSQGVGGTYEQYF
>TRBV2
CASRDGPEAFF
>TRBV27
CASYLDRGYNYDEKLFF
>TRBV7-8
CASSPGQGARVNYGYTF
>TRBV19
CASSTREGGTEAFF
>TRBV25-1
CASGENTEAFF
>TRBV6-5
CASSWEGRGVYEQYF
>TRBV14
CASTARTGWGTDTQYF
>TRBV7-2
CASSPQQGGTDGYTF